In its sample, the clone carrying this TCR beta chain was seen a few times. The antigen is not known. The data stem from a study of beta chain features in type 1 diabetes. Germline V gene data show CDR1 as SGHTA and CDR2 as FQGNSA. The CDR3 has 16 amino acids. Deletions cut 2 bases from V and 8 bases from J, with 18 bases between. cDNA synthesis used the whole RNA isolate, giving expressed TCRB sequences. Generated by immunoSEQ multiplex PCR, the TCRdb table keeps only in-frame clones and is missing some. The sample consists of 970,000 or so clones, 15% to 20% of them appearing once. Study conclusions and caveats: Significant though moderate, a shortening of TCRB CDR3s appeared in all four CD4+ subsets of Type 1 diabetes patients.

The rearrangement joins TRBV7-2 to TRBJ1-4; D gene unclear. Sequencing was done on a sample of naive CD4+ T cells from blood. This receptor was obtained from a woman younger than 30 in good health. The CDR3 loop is CASSLRLLTGVEKLFF. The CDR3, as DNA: TGTGCCAGCAGCTTACGCCTATTGACGGGAGTCGAAAAACTGTTTTTT.